This T cell receptor beta chain was identified during a study of T cells in Graves' hyperthyroidism and ophthalmopathy. Study at large: Peripheral blood was drawn at first diagnosis, prior to all treatment. Study results and caveats: Most expanded thyroid clonotypes above 0.001 also appeared in blood. With a median lead of about 6.9 months before onset, the model predicted ophthalmopathy.

V was pared by 3 bases and J by 1 base, with 10 bases between. CDR3 length: 15 amino acids. Germline loops: CDR1 GTSNPN, CDR2 SVGIG (reference sequence). RNA transcripts gave rise to amplified TCR beta CDR3 regions. The HTBI primer set drove a first-round RT-PCR of the TCR CDR3. Using its own MiXCR run on the multiplex PCR reads, TCRdb lists one record per CDR3 protein. The data show hundreds of thousands of distinct CDR3 sequences, approximately 14% seen once. To note about this clonotype: What it binds is not known.

This receptor was taken from a man aged 18 to 29 with Graves' ophthalmopathy. Material: blood. The chain has TRBV30 and TRBJ2-6; no definite D call. CDR3 sequence reads: CAWSFERSGANVLTF. The CDR3 DNA sequence: TGTGCCTGGAGCTTCGAGCGATCTGGGGCCAACGTCCTGACTTTC.